Below are 31 T cell receptor beta chains sequenced from a single sample in a study of response to subunit inactivated influenza vaccine. One entry per CDR3 protein, called by TCRdb with MiXCR from the RT-PCR reads. Seen here are over 650,000 distinct CDR3 sequences, less than 20% observed once, and the top ten hold approximately 11%. This specimen was PBMCs from blood, taken 4 to 6 days after vaccination. These receptors originate from a man aged 50 to 60 who received an inactivated influenza vaccine.

V is TRBV6-1 and J is TRBJ1-6; no clear D. Germline V gene data show CDR1 as MNHNS and CDR2 as SASEGT. CDR3 length equals 13 residues. Trimming left V 2 bases short and J 8 bases short, with 7 bases between. The CDR3 reads CASSEFMDSPLHF. As DNA, the CDR3 is TGTGCCAGCAGTGAATTTATGGATTCACCCCTCCACTTT.

The CDR3 nucleotides read TGCGCCAGCAGCTTCGAATTATGGGAGACCCAGTACTTC. Translation: CASSFELWETQYF. This sequence joins TRBV5-1 and TRBJ2-5; D gene ambiguous. The CDR3 has 13 residues. V was cut by 2 bases and J by 5 bases, with 10 bases left in between. Germline V lookup: CDR1 SGHRS, CDR2 YFSETQ.

Only a few counts were recorded for this clonotype. The chain is built from TRBV7-8 and TRBJ1-5; TRBD1 is a possible D gene (5 bases). This CDR3 is built from 16 residues. Trimming stripped 2 bases from V and 7 bases from J, with 18 bases between. From germline, CDR1 is SGHVS and CDR2 FQNEAQ. The CDR3 is CASSLTWRGVRQPQHF. The CDR3 nucleotides are TGTGCCAGCAGCTTAACCTGGCGGGGGGTACGGCAGCCCCAGCATTTT.

The genes are TRBV7-9 and TRBJ1-2, with D possibly TRBD1 on 6 matching bases. Germline loops: CDR1 SEHNR, CDR2 FQNEAQ (reference sequence). The CDR3 is 13 residues long. Trimming took 4 bases from V and 6 from J, leaving 12 bases between them. CDR3 amino acids: CASSYGTIHGYTF. The DNA of the CDR3 is TGTGCCAGCAGCTACGGGACAATCCATGGCTACACCTTC.

There are a few counts of this clonotype. The V and J genes are TRBV27 and TRBJ2-1, with D maybe TRBD2 (5 bases). Germline V gene sequence: CDR1 MNHEY, CDR2 SMNVEV (reference sequence). Trimming cost V 0 bases and J 0 bases, with 12 bases left between them. There are 17 residues in the CDR3. Here the CDR3 reads CASSLSAVLSSYNEQFF. The CDR3 DNA reads TGTGCCAGCAGTTTATCAGCGGTGCTGAGCTCCTACAATGAGCAGTTCTTC.

The J gene is TRBJ2-2, the V gene TRBV20-1; D is undetermined. V lost 3 bases and J lost 3, with 11 bases in between. The CDR3 has 14 residues. CDR1 and CDR2 (germline): DFQATT, SNEGSKA (reference sequence). The CDR3 DNA reads as TGCAGTGCTAGTCAACTCCGGGACACCGGGGAGCTGTTTTTT. This sequence encodes CSASQLRDTGELFF.

The sample holds a few counts of this clonotype. The chain uses TRBV10-3 and TRBJ1-1, with D unresolved. The CDR3 sequence is 11 residues long. Trimming took off 8 bases at V and 1 base at J, with 5 bases between the two ends. The germline V gene encodes CDR1 ENHRY and CDR2 SYGVKD. CDR3 region: CAIRANTEAFF. For the CDR3, the DNA is TGTGCCATCCGCGCGAACACTGAAGCTTTCTTT.

The rearrangement links TRBV29-1 to TRBJ2-5; 8 nucleotides line up with TRBD1. The CDR3 runs to 12 residues. V shed 6 bases, J shed 6 bases, and the junction held 6 bases outside the gene matches. Germline V gene data show CDR1 as SQVTM and CDR2 as ANQGSEA. This chain's CDR3 is CSVGQGFQTQYF. The CDR3 DNA reads TGCAGCGTAGGACAGGGTTTTCAGACCCAGTACTTC.

V is TRBV28 and J is TRBJ1-2; 8 nucleotides line up with TRBD1. V shed 6 bases and J 2 bases; nucleotides not matched to a gene: 17. From germline, CDR1 is MDHEN and CDR2 SYDVKM. The CDR3 is 18 amino acids. The CDR3: CASRTGTGQSLKNYGYTF. The CDR3 region has the DNA TGTGCCAGCAGGACGGGGACAGGACAATCGTTGAAAAACTATGGCTACACCTTC.

This clonotype has more than one count but fewer than ten. The rearrangement links TRBV5-5 to TRBJ1-2; the D gene is possibly TRBD1 (5 bases). Trimming cost V 3 bases and J 7 bases, with 16 bases left between them. This CDR3 is 14 amino acids long. From germline, CDR1 is SGHKS and CDR2 YYEKEE (reference sequence). CDR3 region: CASSSGMGESGYTF. CDR3 DNA sequence: TGTGCCAGCAGCTCTGGGATGGGGGAATCTGGCTACACCTTC.

This sequence joins TRBV6-5 and TRBJ1-2, with 8 bases matching TRBD1. The V gene's germline CDR1 is MNHEY and CDR2 SVGAGI. V lost 2 bases and J lost 4; bases outside the gene matches: 3. The CDR3 extends over 14 amino acids. The CDR3: CASSYKTGVYGYTF. CDR3 bases: TGTGCCAGCAGTTACAAGACAGGGGTCTATGGCTACACCTTC.

This clonotype turned up a few times. CDR3 coding DNA: TGTGCCAGCTCACGTAGTCCGGGACAGGTAGTCTCTGGGGCCAACGTCCTGACTTTC. It translates to CASSRSPGQVVSGANVLTF. The rearrangement links TRBV18 to TRBJ2-6, with 8 bases lining up with TRBD1. Unmatched junction bases numbered 11, after V lost 4 bases and J lost 0 bases. CDR1 is KGHSH and CDR2 is LQKENI in the germline V gene. CDR3 length equals 19 residues.

The genes are TRBV20-1 and TRBJ1-5; unclear D gene. This CDR3 is built from 14 residues. The germline V and J ends were trimmed by 6 bases and 2 bases, with 14 bases remaining between them. CDR1 is DFQATT, CDR2 SNEGSKA, per germline (reference sequence). CDR3: CSANEGWGNQPQHF. The DNA of the CDR3 is TGCAGTGCAAACGAGGGTTGGGGCAATCAGCCCCAGCATTTT.

The CDR3 DNA follows: TGTGCCAGCAGCGGCCCGAACAGGGCTAGAGCAGCTTTCTTT. Translating gives CASSGPNRARAAFF. The chain recombines TRBV9 with TRBJ1-1, with D tentatively TRBD1 (6 bases). The V gene lost 3 bases and the J gene lost 10 bases, with 19 bases spanning the gap. The CDR3 runs to 14 residues. Germline V gives CDR1 SGDLS, CDR2 YYNGEE.

This clonotype was observed many times. This chain connects TRBV12-3 or TRBV12-4 to TRBJ2-2, with 10 bases that match TRBD1. The CDR3 runs to 16 residues. V lost 10 bases to trimming and J lost 5 bases; unmatched junction nucleotides: 13. DNA for the CDR3: TGTGCCACCAAGCGACAGGGGGCTATGAGAACCGGGGAGCTGTTTTTT. This gives the protein CATKRQGAMRTGELFF.

The table lists this clonotype with a few counts. V and J are TRBV3-1 and TRBJ2-3; D remains unclear. Trimming removed 0 bases at V and 6 bases at J, with 13 bases between. From germline, CDR1 is LGHDT and CDR2 YNNKEL (reference sequence). The CDR3 loop spans 15 amino acids. The chain's CDR3 is CASSQDPRSEDTQYF. In nucleotides, the CDR3 is TGTGCCAGCAGCCAAGATCCAAGGTCGGAGGATACGCAGTATTTT.

This clonotype was observed at least ten times. The rearrangement links TRBV9 to TRBJ1-1; 7 bases are a match to TRBD1. The CDR3 length is 13 residues. The germline V gene encodes CDR1 SGDLS and CDR2 YYNGEE. The V gene end was trimmed by 4 bases and the J gene end by 3 bases; junction bases not matched to a gene: 3. As DNA, the CDR3 is TGTGCCAGCAGCTTAGGGACAGACACTGAAGCTTTCTTT. Translating it yields CASSLGTDTEAFF.

CDR3 protein: CSTGHKYNEQFF. The DNA of the CDR3 is TGCAGTACGGGACATAAATACAATGAGCAGTTCTTC. The V and J genes are TRBV20-1 and TRBJ2-1, with TRBD1 as a possible D gene (6 bases). V lost 8 bases, J lost 4 bases, and 12 bases lay in between. The germline V gene has CDR1 DFQATT and CDR2 SNEGSKA (reference sequence). This CDR3 contains 12 residues.

About this clonotype itself: The junction and the germline gene differ at one end; a read error may be behind it. This sequence joins TRBV18 and TRBJ2-3, with D uncertain. Germline CDR1 is KGHSH and CDR2 is LQKENI. This CDR3 region has 16 residues. CDR3 nucleotides: TGTGCCAGCTCACCACCGAGGTTTGGCTACACAAATACGCAGTATTTT. The encoded protein is CASSPPRFGYTNTQYF.

This clonotype was counted ten times or more. The rearrangement links TRBV6-1 to TRBJ2-7; tentatively, D is TRBD1 or TRBD2 (6 bases each). Germline-derived CDR1 and CDR2 are MNHNS and SASEGT. The ends were cut back, 3 bases at V and 4 bases at J, with 10 bases in the middle. The CDR3 consists of 13 residues. CDR3: CASSEGGSYEQYF. CDR3 nucleotide sequence: TGTGCCAGCAGTGAGGGGGGCTCGTACGAGCAGTACTTC.

The chain combines TRBV13 with TRBJ1-1, with D unclear. CDR1 and CDR2 from the germline V gene are PRHDT and FYEKMQ (reference sequence). Trimming shortened V by 2 bases and J by 1 base, and 8 bases separated the two germline ends. The CDR3 is 14 amino acids. This chain's CDR3 is CASSLRRQNTEAFF. CDR3 bases: TGTGCCAGCAGCTTACGGCGACAGAACACTGAAGCTTTCTTT.

The V gene is TRBV4-2, the J gene TRBJ2-7; 8 bases align to TRBD2. J gave up 2 bases and V 0 bases, and 6 bases lay outside the gene matches. The V gene's germline CDR1 is LGHNA and CDR2 YNFKEQ. This CDR3 has 16 residues. The DNA of the CDR3 is TGTGCCAGCAGCCAAGATCGGACGGGGGGGACCTACGAGCAGTACTTC. This codes for CASSQDRTGGTYEQYF.

V gene TRBV5-6 combines with J gene TRBJ1-5; D is unresolved. Germline-derived CDR1 and CDR2 are SGHDT and YYEEEE. Trimming shortened V by 4 bases and J by 0 bases, and 17 bases separated the two germline ends. The CDR3 covers 17 residues. The CDR3: CASSRNLGGDSNQPQHF. The CDR3 DNA follows: TGTGCCAGCAGCCGGAACTTGGGTGGGGATAGCAATCAGCCCCAGCATTTT. The variable domain in full, completed from reference TRBV5-6 and TRBJ1-5, reads DAGVTQSPTHLIKTRGQQVTLRCSPKSGHDTVSWYQQALGQGPQFIFQYYEEEERQRGNFPDRFSGHQFPNYSSELNVNALLLGDSALYLCASSRNLGGDSNQPQHFGDGTRLSIL.

V usage is TRBV15 and J usage is TRBJ2-1, with 8 positions matching TRBD1. Germline CDR1 LNHNV, CDR2 YYDKDF (reference sequence). The CDR3 runs to 14 residues. Germline trimming cut 4 bases from V and 4 bases from J; bases unmatched to any gene: 3. The CDR3 loop is CATSTRTGYNEQFF. The CDR3 nucleotides read TGTGCCACCAGCACCAGGACAGGGTACAATGAGCAGTTCTTC. The complete variable domain, with remaining parts taken from reference TRBV15 and TRBJ2-1, reads DAMVIQNPRYQVTQFGKPVTLSCSQTLNHNVMYWYQQKSSQAPKLLFHYYDKDFNNEADTPDNFQSRRPNTSFCFLDIRSPGLGDTAMYLCATSTRTGYNEQFFGPGTRLTVL.

The table lists this clonotype with a few counts. V gene TRBV19 combines with J gene TRBJ1-2, with D unresolved. The CDR3 length is 14 residues. The V gene's germline CDR1 is LNHDA and CDR2 SQIVND (reference sequence). Trimming removed 6 bases at V and 4 bases at J, with 15 bases between. The CDR3 is CASRRRELGYGYTF. The CDR3 coding sequence is TGTGCCAGTAGGAGAAGGGAATTAGGCTATGGCTACACCTTC.

This clonotype has more than one count but fewer than ten. This chain links TRBV7-6 with TRBJ2-7; possibly TRBD1 for D (6 bases). This CDR3 comprises 17 residues. Germline V gene lookup returns CDR1 SGHVS and CDR2 FNYEAQ. With 1 base removed from V and 3 bases from J, the gap between germline ends came to 19 bases. This chain's CDR3 is CASSLDGRGFPSYEQYF. The CDR3, as DNA: TGTGCCAGCAGCTTAGACGGCAGGGGTTTCCCTAGCTACGAGCAGTACTTC.

The chain links TRBV6-2 or TRBV6-3 to TRBJ1-4; D not resolved. The CDR3 has 14 amino acids. V was pared by 6 bases and J by 11 bases, with 19 bases between. Per the germline V gene, CDR1 is MNHEY and CDR2 is SVGEGT. The DNA of the CDR3 is TGTGCCAGCAGGCCGACGGCTGCTGGGTGGAAACTGTTTTTT. As protein: CASRPTAAGWKLFF.

The chain recombines TRBV20-1 with TRBJ2-7; 12 positions agree with TRBD2. Germline trimming cut 3 bases from V and 3 bases from J; bases unmatched to any gene: 3. The CDR3 sequence is 14 residues long. The germline gives CDR1 DFQATT, CDR2 SNEGSKA (reference sequence). The CDR3 DNA sequence: TGCAGTGCTAGGACTAGCGGGAGAGTCTACGAGCAGTACTTC. It yields the protein CSARTSGRVYEQYF.

This clonotype was seen a few times. This rearrangement joins TRBV20-1 to TRBJ2-3; TRBD2 matches 11 bases. Germline CDR1 DFQATT, CDR2 SNEGSKA (reference sequence). The CDR3 loop spans 16 amino acids. Unmatched junction bases numbered 9, after V lost 4 bases and J lost 3 bases. The CDR3 DNA follows: TGCAGTGCTACCGGGACTAGCGGTGTTGGGACAGATACGCAGTATTTT. It yields the protein CSATGTSGVGTDTQYF.

The sample holds many counts of this clonotype. The chain carries TRBV7-2 and TRBJ2-1; 10 bases agree with TRBD2. This CDR3 spans 19 amino acids. Germline V gene data show CDR1 as SGHTA and CDR2 as FQGNSA. V lost 3 bases and J lost 0; bases outside the gene matches: 11. The CDR3 nucleotides read TGTGCCAGCAGCTTTTTTGGTAGCGGGAGGCTGAGCTCCTACAATGAGCAGTTCTTC. It translates to CASSFFGSGRLSSYNEQFF.

V usage is TRBV20-1 and J usage is TRBJ2-5, with D tentatively TRBD2 (6 bases). Germline V gene data show CDR1 as DFQATT and CDR2 as SNEGSKA (reference sequence). Trimming stripped 5 bases from V and 5 bases from J, with 24 bases between. The CDR3 extends over 16 amino acids. CDR3 sequence (DNA): TGCAGTGCTGGGCCTAGCCACGGGGGATTTGGTGAGACCCAGTACTTC. Translation gives CSAGPSHGGFGETQYF.